This T cell receptor (beta chain) was found in a study of blood T cells in healthy people across ages. Then a second PCR, running about 6 to 12 cycles, was carried out with a sample-barcoded 5' primer and a J-beta primer mix. One entry per CDR3 protein, called by TCRdb with MiXCR from the 5' RACE reads. The sample includes about 1.1 million distinct CDR3 sequences, more than 30% of them seen just once. With 5 bases clipped from V and 0 bases from J, the junction kept 20 bases outside the gene matches. The CDR3 is made up of 20 amino acids. CDR1 MNHEY and CDR2 SVGEGT come from the germline V gene. This clonotype turned up a few times.

Input material: blood. The TCR was taken from a man aged 18 to 30 in good health. The gene calls are TRBV6-2 or TRBV6-3 and TRBJ2-5, with 8 bases fitting TRBD1. The CDR3 nucleotides are TGTGCCAGCAGTCCTGACAGGGGTCTCTCAGACCTCTCGTACCAAGAGACCCAGTACTTC. This codes for CASSPDRGLSDLSYQETQYF.